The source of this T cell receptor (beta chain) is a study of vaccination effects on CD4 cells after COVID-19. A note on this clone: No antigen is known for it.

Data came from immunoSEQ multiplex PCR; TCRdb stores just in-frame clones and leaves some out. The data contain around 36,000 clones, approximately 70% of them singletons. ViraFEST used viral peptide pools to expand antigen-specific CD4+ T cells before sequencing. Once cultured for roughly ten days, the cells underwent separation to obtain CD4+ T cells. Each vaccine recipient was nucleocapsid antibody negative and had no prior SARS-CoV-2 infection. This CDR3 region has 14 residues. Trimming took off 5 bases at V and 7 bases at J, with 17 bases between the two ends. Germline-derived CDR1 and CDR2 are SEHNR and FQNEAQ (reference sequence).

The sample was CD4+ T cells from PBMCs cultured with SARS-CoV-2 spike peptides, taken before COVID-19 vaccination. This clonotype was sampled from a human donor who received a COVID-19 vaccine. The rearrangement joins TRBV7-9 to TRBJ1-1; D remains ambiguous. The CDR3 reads CASSPGSRADEAFF. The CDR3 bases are TGTGCCAGCAGCCCAGGATCACGGGCCGATGAAGCTTTCTTT.